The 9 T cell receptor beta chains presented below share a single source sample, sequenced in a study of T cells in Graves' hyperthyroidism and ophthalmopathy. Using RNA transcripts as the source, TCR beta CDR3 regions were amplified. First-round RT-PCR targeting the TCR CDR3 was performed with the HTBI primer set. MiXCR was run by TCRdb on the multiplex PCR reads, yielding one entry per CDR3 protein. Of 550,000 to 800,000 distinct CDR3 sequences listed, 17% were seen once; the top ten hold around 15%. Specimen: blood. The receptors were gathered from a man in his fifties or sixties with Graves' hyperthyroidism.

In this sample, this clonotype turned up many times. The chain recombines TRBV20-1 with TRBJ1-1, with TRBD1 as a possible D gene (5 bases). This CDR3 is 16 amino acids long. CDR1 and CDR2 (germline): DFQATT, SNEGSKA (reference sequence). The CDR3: CSGTGARSAMNTEAFF. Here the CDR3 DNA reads TGCAGCGGGACGGGAGCGCGCTCGGCTATGAACACTGAAGCTTTCTTT.

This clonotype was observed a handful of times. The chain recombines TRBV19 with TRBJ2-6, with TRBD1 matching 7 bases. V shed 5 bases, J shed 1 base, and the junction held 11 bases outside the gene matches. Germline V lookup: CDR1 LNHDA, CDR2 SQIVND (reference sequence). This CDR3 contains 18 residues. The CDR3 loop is CASSSTGTVGSGANVLTF. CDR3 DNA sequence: TGTGCCAGTAGTTCAACCGGGACAGTAGGGTCTGGGGCCAACGTCCTGACTTTC. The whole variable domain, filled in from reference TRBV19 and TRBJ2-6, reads DGGITQSPKYLFRKEGQNVTLSCEQNLNHDAMYWYRQDPGQGLRLIYYSQIVNDFQKGDIAEGYSVSREKKESFPLTVTSAQKNPTAFYLCASSSTGTVGSGANVLTFGAGSRLTVL.

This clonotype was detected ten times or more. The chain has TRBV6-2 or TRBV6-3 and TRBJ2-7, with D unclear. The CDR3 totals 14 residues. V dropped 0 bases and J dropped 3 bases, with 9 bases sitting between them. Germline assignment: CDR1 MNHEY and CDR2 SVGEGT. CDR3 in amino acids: CASSYSGQIYEQYF. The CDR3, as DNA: TGTGCCAGCAGTTACTCTGGGCAGATCTACGAGCAGTACTTC.

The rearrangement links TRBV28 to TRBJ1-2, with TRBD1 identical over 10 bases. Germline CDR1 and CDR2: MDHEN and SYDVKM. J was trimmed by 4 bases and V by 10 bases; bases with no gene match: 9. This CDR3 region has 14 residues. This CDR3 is CATQTGGYRYGYTF. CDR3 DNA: TGTGCCACCCAGACAGGGGGCTATCGCTATGGCTACACCTTC.

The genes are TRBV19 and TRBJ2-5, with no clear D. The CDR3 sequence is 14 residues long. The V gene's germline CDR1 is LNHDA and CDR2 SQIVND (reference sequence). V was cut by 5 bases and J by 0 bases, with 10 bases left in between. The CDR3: CASSFSGHQETQYF. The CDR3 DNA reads TGTGCCAGTAGTTTTTCGGGTCACCAAGAGACCCAGTACTTC.

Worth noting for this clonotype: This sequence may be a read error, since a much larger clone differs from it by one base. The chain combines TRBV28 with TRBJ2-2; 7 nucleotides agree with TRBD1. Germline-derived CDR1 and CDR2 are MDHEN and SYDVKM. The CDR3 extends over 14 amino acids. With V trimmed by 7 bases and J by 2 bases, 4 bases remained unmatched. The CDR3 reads CASNGQDNTGELFF. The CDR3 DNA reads TGTGCCAGCAACGGACAGGATAACACCGGGGAGCTGTTTTTT.

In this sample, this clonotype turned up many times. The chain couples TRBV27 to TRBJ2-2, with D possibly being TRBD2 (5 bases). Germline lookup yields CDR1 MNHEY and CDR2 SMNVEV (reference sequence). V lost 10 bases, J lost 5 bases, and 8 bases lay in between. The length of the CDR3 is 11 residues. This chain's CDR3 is CATGWTGELFF. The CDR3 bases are TGTGCCACGGGGTGGACCGGGGAGCTGTTTTTT.

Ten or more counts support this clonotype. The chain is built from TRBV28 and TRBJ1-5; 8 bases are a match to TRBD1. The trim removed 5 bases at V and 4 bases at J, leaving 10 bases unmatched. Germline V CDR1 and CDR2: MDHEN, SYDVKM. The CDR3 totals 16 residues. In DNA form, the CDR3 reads TGTGCCAGCAGTCCCGGACAGGGAAAGAGGAATCAGCCCCAGCATTTT. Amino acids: CASSPGQGKRNQPQHF. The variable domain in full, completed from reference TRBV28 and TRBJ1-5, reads DVKVTQSSRYLVKRTGEKVFLECVQDMDHENMFWYRQDPGLGLRLIYFSYDVKMKEKGDIPEGYSVSREKKERFSLILESASTNQTSMYLCASSPGQGKRNQPQHFGDGTRLSIL.

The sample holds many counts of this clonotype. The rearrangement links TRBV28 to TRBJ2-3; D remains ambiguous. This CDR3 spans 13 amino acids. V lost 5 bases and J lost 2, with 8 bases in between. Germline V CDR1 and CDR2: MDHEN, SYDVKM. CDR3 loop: CASSPRPTDTQYF. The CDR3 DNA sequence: TGTGCCAGCAGTCCACGGCCCACAGATACGCAGTATTTT.